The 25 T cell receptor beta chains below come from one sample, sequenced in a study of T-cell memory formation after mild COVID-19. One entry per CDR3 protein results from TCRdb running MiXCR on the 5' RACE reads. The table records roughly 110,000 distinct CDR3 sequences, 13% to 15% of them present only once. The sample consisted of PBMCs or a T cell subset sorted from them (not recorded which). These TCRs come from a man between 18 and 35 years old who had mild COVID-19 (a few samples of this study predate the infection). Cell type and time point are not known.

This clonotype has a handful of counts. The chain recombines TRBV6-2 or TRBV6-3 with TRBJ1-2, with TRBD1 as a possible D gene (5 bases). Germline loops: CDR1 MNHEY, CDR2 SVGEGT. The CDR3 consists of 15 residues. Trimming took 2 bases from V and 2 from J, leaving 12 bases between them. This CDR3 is CASSYPGGTNYGYTF. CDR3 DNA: TGTGCCAGCAGTTACCCGGGAGGGACGAACTATGGCTACACCTTC.

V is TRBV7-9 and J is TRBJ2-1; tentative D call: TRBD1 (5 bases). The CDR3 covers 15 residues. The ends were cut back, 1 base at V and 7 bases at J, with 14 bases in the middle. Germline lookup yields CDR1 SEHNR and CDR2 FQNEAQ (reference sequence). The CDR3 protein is CASSLERGTENEQFF. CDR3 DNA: TGTGCCAGCAGCTTAGAAAGGGGAACGGAGAATGAGCAGTTCTTC.

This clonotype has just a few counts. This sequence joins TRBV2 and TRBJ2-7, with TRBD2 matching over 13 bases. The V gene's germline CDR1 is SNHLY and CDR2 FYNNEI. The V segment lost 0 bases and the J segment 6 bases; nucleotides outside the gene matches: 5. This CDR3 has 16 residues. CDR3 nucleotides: TGTGCCAGCAGTGAAGCGGGGACTAGCGGGGTGGCCGAGCAGTACGTC. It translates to CASSEAGTSGVAEQYV.

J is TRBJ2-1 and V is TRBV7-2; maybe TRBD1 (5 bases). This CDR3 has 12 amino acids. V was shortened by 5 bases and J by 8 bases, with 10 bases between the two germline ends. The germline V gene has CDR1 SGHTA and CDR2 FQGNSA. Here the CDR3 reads CASSSRRDEQFF. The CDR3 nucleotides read TGTGCCAGCAGCAGCCGCAGGGATGAGCAGTTCTTC.

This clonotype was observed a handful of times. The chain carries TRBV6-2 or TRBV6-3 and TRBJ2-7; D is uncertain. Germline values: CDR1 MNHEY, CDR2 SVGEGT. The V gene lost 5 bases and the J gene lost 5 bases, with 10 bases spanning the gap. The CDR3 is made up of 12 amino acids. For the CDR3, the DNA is TGTGCCAGCAGTATCCCCCAAGACGAGCAGTACTTC. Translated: CASSIPQDEQYF.

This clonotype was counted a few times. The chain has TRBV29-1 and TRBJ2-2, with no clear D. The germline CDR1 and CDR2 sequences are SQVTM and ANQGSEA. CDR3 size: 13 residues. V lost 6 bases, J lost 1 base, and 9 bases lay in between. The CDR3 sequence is CSVRQENTGELFF. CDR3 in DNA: TGCAGCGTGCGGCAGGAGAACACCGGGGAGCTGTTTTTT.

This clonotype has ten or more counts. CDR3 residues: CASSFGDTYEQYF. DNA for the CDR3: TGTGCCAGCAGCTTCGGGGATACCTACGAGCAGTACTTC. The chain links TRBV7-7 to TRBJ2-7; perhaps TRBD2 as D (5 bases). V was clipped by 3 bases and J by 2 bases, with 8 bases between them. Germline loops: CDR1 SSHAT, CDR2 FNYEAQ (reference sequence). The CDR3 covers 13 residues.

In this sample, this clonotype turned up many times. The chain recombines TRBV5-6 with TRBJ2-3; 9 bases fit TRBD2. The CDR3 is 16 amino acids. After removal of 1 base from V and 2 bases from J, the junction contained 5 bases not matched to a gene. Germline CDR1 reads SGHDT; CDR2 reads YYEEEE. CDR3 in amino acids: CASSLLASGDTDTQYF. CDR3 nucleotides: TGTGCCAGCAGCTTGTTGGCTAGCGGGGACACAGATACGCAGTATTTT. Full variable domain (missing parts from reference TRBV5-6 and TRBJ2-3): DAGVTQSPTHLIKTRGQQVTLRCSPKSGHDTVSWYQQALGQGPQFIFQYYEEEERQRGNFPDRFSGHQFPNYSSELNVNALLLGDSALYLCASSLLASGDTDTQYFGPGTRLTVL.

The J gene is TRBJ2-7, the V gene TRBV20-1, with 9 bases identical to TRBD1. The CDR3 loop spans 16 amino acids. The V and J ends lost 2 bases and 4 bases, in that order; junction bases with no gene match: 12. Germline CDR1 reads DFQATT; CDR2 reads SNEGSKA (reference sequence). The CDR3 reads CSARSPGGQGGYEQYF. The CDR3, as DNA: TGCAGTGCTAGATCGCCTGGGGGACAGGGTGGGTACGAGCAGTACTTC.

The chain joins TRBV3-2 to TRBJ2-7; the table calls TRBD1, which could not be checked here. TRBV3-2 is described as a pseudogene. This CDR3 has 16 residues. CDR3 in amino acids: CASSHDGQGRGYEQYV. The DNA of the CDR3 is TGTGCCAGCAGCCACGACGGACAGGGGCGTGGGTACGAGCAGTACGTC.

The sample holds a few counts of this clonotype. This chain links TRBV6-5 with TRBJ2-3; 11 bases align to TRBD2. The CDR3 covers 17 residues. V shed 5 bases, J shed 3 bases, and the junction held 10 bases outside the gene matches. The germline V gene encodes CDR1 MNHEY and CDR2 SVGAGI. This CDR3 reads CASSRLAGGTGTDTQYF. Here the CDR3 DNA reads TGTGCCAGCAGTCGGCTAGCGGGGGGAACTGGTACAGATACGCAGTATTTT.

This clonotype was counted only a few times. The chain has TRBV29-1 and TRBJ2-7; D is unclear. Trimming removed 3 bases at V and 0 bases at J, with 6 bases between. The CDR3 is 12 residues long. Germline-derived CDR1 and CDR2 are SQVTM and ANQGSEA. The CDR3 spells CSVDTPSYEQYF. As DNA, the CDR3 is TGCAGCGTTGATACCCCCTCCTACGAGCAGTACTTC.

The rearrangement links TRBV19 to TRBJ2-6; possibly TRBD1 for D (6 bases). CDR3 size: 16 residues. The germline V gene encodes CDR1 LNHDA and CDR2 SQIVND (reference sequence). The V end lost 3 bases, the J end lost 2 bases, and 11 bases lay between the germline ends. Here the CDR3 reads CASSIARGAGANVLTF. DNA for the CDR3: TGTGCCAGTAGTATTGCCAGGGGAGCTGGGGCCAACGTCCTGACTTTC.

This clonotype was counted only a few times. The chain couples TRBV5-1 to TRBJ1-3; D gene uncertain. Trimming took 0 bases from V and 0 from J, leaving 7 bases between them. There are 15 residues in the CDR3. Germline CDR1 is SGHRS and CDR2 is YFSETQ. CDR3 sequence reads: CASSLAGTSGNTIYF. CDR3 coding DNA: TGCGCCAGCAGCTTGGCCGGAACCTCTGGAAACACCATATATTTT.

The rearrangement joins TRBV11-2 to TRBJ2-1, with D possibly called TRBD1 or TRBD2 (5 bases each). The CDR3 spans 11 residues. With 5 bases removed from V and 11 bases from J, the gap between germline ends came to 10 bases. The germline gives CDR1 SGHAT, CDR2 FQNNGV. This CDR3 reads CASSPGRQQFF. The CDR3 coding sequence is TGTGCCAGCAGCCCAGGGAGACAGCAGTTCTTC.

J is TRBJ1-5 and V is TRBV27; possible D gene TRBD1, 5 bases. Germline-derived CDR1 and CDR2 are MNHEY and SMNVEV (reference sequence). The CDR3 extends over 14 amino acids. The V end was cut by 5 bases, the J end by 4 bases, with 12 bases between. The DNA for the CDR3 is TGTGCCAGCAGTGCTCCGGGACCGAATCAGCCCCAGCATTTT. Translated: CASSAPGPNQPQHF.

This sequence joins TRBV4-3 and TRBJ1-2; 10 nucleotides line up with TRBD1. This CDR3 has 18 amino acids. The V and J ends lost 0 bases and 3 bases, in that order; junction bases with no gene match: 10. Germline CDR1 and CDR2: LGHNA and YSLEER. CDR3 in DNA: TGCGCCAGCAGCCAAGATCTTCTCGGGACAGGGGTTTACTATGGCTACACCTTC. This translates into CASSQDLLGTGVYYGYTF.

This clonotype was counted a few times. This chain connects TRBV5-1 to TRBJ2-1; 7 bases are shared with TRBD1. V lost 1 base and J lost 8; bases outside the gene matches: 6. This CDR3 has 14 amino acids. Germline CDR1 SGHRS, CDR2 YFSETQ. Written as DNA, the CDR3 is TGCGCCAGCAGCTTGTCGACAGGGTGGGATGAGCAGTTCTTC. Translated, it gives CASSLSTGWDEQFF. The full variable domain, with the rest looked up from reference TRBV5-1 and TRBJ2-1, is KAGVTQTPRYLIKTRGQQVTLSCSPISGHRSVSWYQQTPGQGLQFLFEYFSETQRNKGNFPGRFSGRQFSNSRSEMNVSTLELGDSALYLCASSLSTGWDEQFFGPGTRLTVL.

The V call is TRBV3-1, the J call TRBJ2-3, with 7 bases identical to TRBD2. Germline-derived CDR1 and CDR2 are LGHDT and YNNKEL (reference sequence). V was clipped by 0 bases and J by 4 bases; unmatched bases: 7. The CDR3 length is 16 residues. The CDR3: CASSQEARGDSDTQYF. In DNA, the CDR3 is TGTGCCAGCAGCCAAGAGGCCCGGGGGGACTCAGATACGCAGTATTTT.

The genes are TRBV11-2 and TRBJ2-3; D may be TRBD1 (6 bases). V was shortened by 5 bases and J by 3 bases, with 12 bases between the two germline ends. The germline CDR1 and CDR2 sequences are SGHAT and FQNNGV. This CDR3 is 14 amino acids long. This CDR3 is CASSPEQGTDTQYF. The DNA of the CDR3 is TGTGCCAGCAGCCCCGAACAGGGAACAGATACGCAGTATTTT.

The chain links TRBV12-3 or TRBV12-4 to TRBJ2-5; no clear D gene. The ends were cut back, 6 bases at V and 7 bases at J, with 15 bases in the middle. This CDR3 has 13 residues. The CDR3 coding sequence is TGTGCCAGCAGCCCCTCGACCCCCGTGACCCAGTACTTC. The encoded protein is CASSPSTPVTQYF.

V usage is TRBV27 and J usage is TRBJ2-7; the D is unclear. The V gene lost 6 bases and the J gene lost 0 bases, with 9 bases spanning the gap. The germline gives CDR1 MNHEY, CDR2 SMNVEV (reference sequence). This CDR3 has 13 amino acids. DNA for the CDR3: TGTGCCAGCAGCAGGACGGTCTCCTACGAGCAGTACTTC. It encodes CASSRTVSYEQYF.

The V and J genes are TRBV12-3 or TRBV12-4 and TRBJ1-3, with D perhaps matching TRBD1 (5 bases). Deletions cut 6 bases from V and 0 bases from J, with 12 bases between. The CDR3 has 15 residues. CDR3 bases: TGTGCCAGCAGGTCCGGGGCGTACTCTGGAAACACCATATATTTT. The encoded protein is CASRSGAYSGNTIYF.

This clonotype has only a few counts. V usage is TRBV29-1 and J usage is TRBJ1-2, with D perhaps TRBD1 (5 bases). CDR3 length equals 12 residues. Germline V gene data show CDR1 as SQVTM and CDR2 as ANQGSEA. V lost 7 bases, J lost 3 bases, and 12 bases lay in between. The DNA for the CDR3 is TGCAGCGCCCGGGGGAACCACTATGGCTACACCTTC. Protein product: CSARGNHYGYTF. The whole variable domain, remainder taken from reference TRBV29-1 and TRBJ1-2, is SAVISQKPSRDICQRGTSLTIQCQVDSQVTMMFWYRQQPGQSLTLIATANQGSEATYESGFVIDKFPISRPNLTFSTLTVSNMSPEDSSIYLCSARGNHYGYTFGSGTRLTVV.

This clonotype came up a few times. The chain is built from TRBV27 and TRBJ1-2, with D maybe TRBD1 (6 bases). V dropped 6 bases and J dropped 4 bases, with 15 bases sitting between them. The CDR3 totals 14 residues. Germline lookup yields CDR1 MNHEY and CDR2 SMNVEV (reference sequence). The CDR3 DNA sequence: TGTGCCAGCAGCCCCCCTAGGGGGACCTATGGCTACACCTTC. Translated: CASSPPRGTYGYTF.